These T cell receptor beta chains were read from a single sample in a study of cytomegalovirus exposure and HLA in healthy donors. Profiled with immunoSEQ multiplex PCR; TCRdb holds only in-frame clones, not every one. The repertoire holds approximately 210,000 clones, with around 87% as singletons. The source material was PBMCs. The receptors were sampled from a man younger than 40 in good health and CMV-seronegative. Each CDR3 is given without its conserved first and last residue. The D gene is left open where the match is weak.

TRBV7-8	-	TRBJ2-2	ASSHPYRAGELF
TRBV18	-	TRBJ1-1	ASSREGGAEAF
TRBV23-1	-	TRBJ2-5	ARIRDTQGTQY
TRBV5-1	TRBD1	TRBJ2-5	ASSSGQAKETQY
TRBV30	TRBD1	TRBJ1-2	AWSAALSGQGWSGYT
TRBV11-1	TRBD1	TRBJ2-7	ASSLTGGAYEQY
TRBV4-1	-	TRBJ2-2	ASSQPRGTEDTGELF
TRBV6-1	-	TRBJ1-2	ASSEAGQPYGYT
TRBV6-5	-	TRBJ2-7	ASSYTGQTLV
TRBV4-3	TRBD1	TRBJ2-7	ASSQDRGWSYEQY